The TCR beta chain described here comes from a study of shared T cell receptors in the human thymus (dated by TCRdb to about 2021). About the study as a whole: The study examined how the human thymus generates shared, self-reactive T-cell receptor alpha chains.

Remarks on this clone: It lacks a known antigen. The record has no base qualities; no much larger clone is one base away.

As encoded in the germline V gene, CDR1 is SNHLY while CDR2 is FYNNEI. The CDR3 goes from the cysteine to the phenylalanine over 14 residues. Only CDR3 DNA remains: 42 bases, in frame from the first base. For this chain, trimming is 7 bases at the V end and 2 bases at the J end, and the number of junction bases without a gene match is 5. Libraries were prepared through the immunoSEQ multiplex PCR assay. The clones in this table, taken by TCRdb from immuneACCESS, are in-frame only. Not every clone is retained; where verified, under half of the shortfall comes from an unresolved V gene, and the cause of the rest is unknown. The sample table holds hundreds of thousands of clones, of which more than 70% were seen once. More than 0.009% of the sample lies in the top ten. Another study also made use of these data, one on human thymus T cells. The second publication reports: Immunologically healthy infants undergoing open corrective cardiac surgery for congenital heart defects in Finland were used as donors. Thymus tissue was obtained as surgical resects removed during corrective cardiac surgery. V and J gene segment usage appeared biased in both thymic and peripheral blood repertoires. Highly overlapping thymic TCR repertoires among unrelated individuals were reported in the related research. The study described the TCR alpha and beta repertoires in under 10 infant thymus samples and a few matching peripheral blood samples. Donor ages ranged from roughly 6 to 244 days, and the cohort comprised about 6 male and a couple of female infants. Thymocytes were mechanically released from the tissue and were stored as pellets of roughly 10-32 million cells at -70 degrees C. Genomic DNA was extracted from frozen cell pellets with a QIAsymphony instrument. Using the immunoSEQ multiplex PCR assay, the TCRB and TCRAD loci were amplified from a standardized quantity of quality-controlled genomic DNA. The amplicons covered the V(D)J region and were long enough to include the CDR3 and to identify the V and J genes. The amplicons were sequenced on an Illumina platform via the commercial immunoSEQ service. Primer bias and sequencing errors were corrected using previously described methods, and TCRAD and TCRB definitions followed the IMGT database. Repertoires were analysed with immunoSEQ Analyzer 3.0 and VDJTools, covering basic statistics, V/J segment usage, diversity estimates, rarefaction and pairwise overlap. Chao1, ChaoE, Efron-Thisted, Shannon and inverse Simpson indices were used to estimate diversity, which was also estimated on datasets down-sampled to the smallest sample. Repertoire overlap used strict matching of CDR3 nucleotide sequence, V gene and J gene, with Jaccard-based multidimensional scaling clustering. Thymus samples yielded on average around 810,000 unique TCRB clonotypes, compared with around 91,000 from blood samples.

This clonotype was sampled from a boy younger than two with a congenital heart defect. Donor details come from another sample of the same person, matched by shared clones. The chain joins TRBV2 to TRBJ2-5; TRBD2 lines up with 9 middle nucleotides. The sequencing sample was made of thymocytes. The nucleotides read TGTGCCAGCAAAGGACTAGCGTATCAAGAGACCCAGTACTTC. Its protein reads: CASKGLAYQETQYF.